The 21 T cell receptor beta chains given below trace back to one sample, sequenced in a study of cytomegalovirus exposure and HLA in healthy donors (dated by TCRdb to about 2017). The protocol used for the library was the immunoSEQ multiplex PCR assay. For the multiplex PCR, a mixture combining 60 forward primers for TCR Vbeta segments and 13 reverse primers for TCR Jbeta segments was used. What TCRdb holds here is the immuneACCESS table cut down to in-frame rearrangements. Part of the clones is not present; checked against another copy, under half of the missing clones reflect an unresolved V gene, and the others are unexplained. Counted in this sample were about 140,000 clones; 75% to 85% of them appeared once. The ten largest clonotypes hold about 2.2% of the sample. Sequencing input: PBMCs. These receptors all come from a man aged 50-60 years in good health and CMV-seronegative.

The chain carries TRBV30 and TRBJ2-4; 9 bases map to TRBD1. This CDR3 has 19 residues. CDR1 is GTSNPN and CDR2 is SVGIG in the germline V gene (reference sequence). The V segment lost 4 bases and the J segment 1 base; nucleotides outside the gene matches: 17. The CDR3 bases are TGTGCCTGGAATCCGGGACAGGGAGAGACATATATCGCCAAAAACATTCAGTACTTC. Translated, it gives CAWNPGQGETYIAKNIQYF.

For the CDR3, the DNA is TGTGCCAGCAGCTTCGAGGGCACTGAAGCTTTCTTT. This sequence encodes CASSFEGTEAFF. V gene TRBV7-9 combines with J gene TRBJ1-1; D is undetermined. This CDR3 spans 12 amino acids. The V gene lost 3 bases and the J gene lost 4 bases, with 6 bases spanning the gap. Germline loops: CDR1 SEHNR, CDR2 FQNEAQ (reference sequence).

This chain joins TRBV28 and TRBJ2-7, with D possibly TRBD2 on 5 matching bases. CDR3 length equals 13 residues. Trimming took 3 bases from V and 3 from J, leaving 9 bases between them. CDR1 is MDHEN and CDR2 is SYDVKM in the germline V gene. The DNA of the CDR3 is TGTGCCAGCAGTTTGAGGGTAGACTACGAGCAGTACTTC. Encoded protein: CASSLRVDYEQYF.

The chain employs TRBV29-1 and TRBJ2-6, with TRBD1 as a possible D gene (6 bases). Germline lookup yields CDR1 SQVTM and CDR2 ANQGSEA. V was shortened by 7 bases and J by 4 bases, with 11 bases between the two germline ends. The CDR3 totals 13 residues. CDR3 bases: TGCAGCGCCCAGGGGTCCGGGGCCAACGTCCTGACTTTC. Its translation is CSAQGSGANVLTF.

This chain joins TRBV27 and TRBJ2-7, with 8 bases that match TRBD1. There are 15 residues in the CDR3. V trimming: 2 bases; J trimming: 2 bases; junction bases outside the gene matches: 5. Germline V gives CDR1 MNHEY, CDR2 SMNVEV (reference sequence). In DNA, the CDR3 is TGTGCCAGCAGTTTAATGGGACAGGCCGCCTACGAGCAGTACTTC. Protein product: CASSLMGQAAYEQYF.

The chain combines TRBV30 with TRBJ1-1, with unresolved D. The CDR3 runs 12 residues. V gave up 0 bases and J gave up 5 bases, with 7 bases separating them. Germline loops: CDR1 GTSNPN, CDR2 SVGIG (reference sequence). The CDR3 DNA reads TGTGCCTGGAGTGTATTTCTGACTGAAGCTTTCTTT. Protein product: CAWSVFLTEAFF.

The chain recombines TRBV28 with TRBJ1-1; D gene ambiguous. Per the germline V gene, CDR1 is MDHEN and CDR2 is SYDVKM. The CDR3 is 13 amino acids. V was shortened by 2 bases and J by 7 bases, with 11 bases between the two germline ends. The DNA for the CDR3 is TGTGCCAGCAGTTTAAGAGGTCCATATGAAGCTTTCTTT. This encodes CASSLRGPYEAFF. The full variable domain, completed using reference TRBV28 and TRBJ1-1, is DVKVTQSSRYLVKRTGEKVFLECVQDMDHENMFWYRQDPGLGLRLIYFSYDVKMKEKGDIPEGYSVSREKKERFSLILESASTNQTSMYLCASSLRGPYEAFFGQGTRLTVV.

In its sample, this clone was seen once. The chain employs TRBV7-9 and TRBJ2-7; 7 bases agree with TRBD1. CDR1 is SEHNR, CDR2 FQNEAQ, per germline (reference sequence). CDR3 length: 15 amino acids. V lost 5 bases and J lost 6; bases outside the gene matches: 13. CDR3 sequence (DNA): TGTGCCAGCAGCCCGACAGGGAAATTGACGGTCGAGCAGTACTTC. Translation: CASSPTGKLTVEQYF.

This clone was picked up a small number of times. The V call is TRBV14, the J call TRBJ2-7; no reliable D call. The V end was cut by 0 bases, the J end by 0 bases, with 6 bases between. This CDR3 spans 14 amino acids. CDR1 and CDR2 (germline): SGHDN, FVKESK. DNA for the CDR3: TGTGCCAGCAGCCAAGATCCGGGCTCCTACGAGCAGTACTTC. Its translation: CASSQDPGSYEQYF.

The V and J genes are TRBV9 and TRBJ2-2; possible D gene TRBD1, 6 bases. Germline values: CDR1 SGDLS, CDR2 YYNGEE. Trimming took off 4 bases at V and 0 bases at J, with 19 bases between the two ends. The CDR3 runs 18 residues. The CDR3: CASSISSGRTANTGELFF. The CDR3 DNA follows: TGTGCCAGCAGCATTAGCTCAGGGCGGACAGCGAACACCGGGGAGCTGTTTTTT.

The chain uses TRBV30 and TRBJ1-5, with TRBD1 identical over 9 bases. Germline trimming cut 2 bases from V and 2 bases from J; bases unmatched to any gene: 7. CDR1 and CDR2 (germline): GTSNPN, SVGIG (reference sequence). CDR3 length: 16 residues. CDR3: CAWSIGTGLGNQPQHF. The DNA of the CDR3 is TGTGCCTGGAGTATAGGGACAGGGCTGGGCAATCAGCCCCAGCATTTT.

CDR3: CASSAGTGGSYEQYF. In DNA form, the CDR3 reads TGTGCCAGCAGTGCGGGGACAGGGGGATCCTACGAGCAGTACTTC. The J gene is TRBJ2-7, the V gene TRBV27; 11 bases are a match to TRBD1. CDR1 is MNHEY, CDR2 SMNVEV, per germline (reference sequence). V was pared by 5 bases and J by 1 base, with 4 bases of the junction left unmatched. The CDR3 extends over 15 amino acids.

As to this clone: The same CDR3 arises from other DNA sequences in this sample as well. V and J are TRBV5-4 and TRBJ2-7, with 7 bases lining up with TRBD1. V gave up 4 bases and J gave up 5 bases; unmatched junction bases: 9. CDR3 length: 14 amino acids. The germline gives CDR1 SGHNT, CDR2 YYREEE (reference sequence). The CDR3 DNA is TGTGCCAGCAGCGTCGGGACAGCTGGGCACGAGCAGTACTTC. Translated, it gives CASSVGTAGHEQYF.

The chain is built from TRBV5-1 and TRBJ2-3; D might be TRBD2 (5 bases). Germline loops: CDR1 SGHRS, CDR2 YFSETQ. The CDR3 covers 18 residues. The ends were cut back, 1 base at V and 3 bases at J, with 21 bases in the middle. This chain's CDR3 is CASSLRFRVLGKTDTQYF. The DNA of the CDR3 is TGCGCCAGCAGCTTGAGGTTTCGAGTACTCGGGAAAACAGATACGCAGTATTTT.

The V call is TRBV19, the J call TRBJ1-1; a possible D gene is TRBD1 (6 bases). V lost 8 bases and J 0 bases, leaving 13 bases between the germline ends. The germline gives CDR1 LNHDA, CDR2 SQIVND (reference sequence). This CDR3 comprises 14 residues. CDR3 sequence reads: CASVDRSLNTEAFF. The DNA for the CDR3 is TGTGCCAGTGTCGACAGGAGCTTGAACACTGAAGCTTTCTTT.

This clone has a single count. The chain combines TRBV9 with TRBJ2-7; 7 bases are a match to TRBD1. There are 14 residues in the CDR3. Unmatched junction bases numbered 10, after V lost 4 bases and J lost 6 bases. The germline gives CDR1 SGDLS, CDR2 YYNGEE. This CDR3 is CASSPTGQTSEQYF. The CDR3 DNA reads as TGTGCCAGCAGCCCGACGGGACAGACCTCCGAGCAGTACTTC. Complete variable domain (other parts from reference TRBV9 and TRBJ2-7): DSGVTQTPKHLITATGQRVTLRCSPRSGDLSVYWYQQSLDQGLQFLIQYYNGEERAKGNILERFSAQQFPDLHSELNLSSLELGDSALYFCASSPTGQTSEQYFGPGTRLTVT.

The rearrangement joins TRBV19 to TRBJ2-5; 7 bases agree with TRBD1. Germline V gene lookup returns CDR1 LNHDA and CDR2 SQIVND (reference sequence). CDR3 length equals 13 residues. J gave up 8 bases and V 5 bases, and 8 bases lay outside the gene matches. The CDR3: CASSQGTVETQYF. The CDR3 bases are TGTGCCAGTAGTCAGGGGACAGTAGAAACCCAGTACTTC.

V is TRBV11-2 and J is TRBJ2-7; TRBD2 is a possible D gene (6 bases). V was shortened by 5 bases and J by 7 bases, with 18 bases between the two germline ends. Looked up from germline, CDR1 is SGHAT and CDR2 is FQNNGV. The CDR3 loop spans 14 amino acids. Here the CDR3 reads CASSTLLGAGEQYF. CDR3 in DNA: TGTGCCAGCAGCACCCTCCTCGGTGCGGGGGAGCAGTACTTC.

The J gene is TRBJ1-5, the V gene TRBV2; no definite D call. Trimming removed 7 bases at V and 1 base at J, with 11 bases between. The germline V gene encodes CDR1 SNHLY and CDR2 FYNNEI. CDR3 length: 14 amino acids. The CDR3 spells CASTWLSSNQPQHF. CDR3 coding DNA: TGTGCCAGCACATGGCTTTCGAGCAATCAGCCCCAGCATTTT.

The chain carries TRBV5-1 and TRBJ2-5, with a weak D call TRBD2 (7 bases). The CDR3 loop spans 15 amino acids. Germline V gives CDR1 SGHRS, CDR2 YFSETQ. Trimming pared 0 bases from V and 4 bases from J, leaving 13 bases between. The CDR3 loop reads CASSLEWGGAETQYF. The CDR3 DNA reads TGCGCCAGCAGCTTGGAGTGGGGGGGGGCAGAGACCCAGTACTTC. Drawing the rest from reference TRBV5-1 and TRBJ2-5, the complete variable domain is KAGVTQTPRYLIKTRGQQVTLSCSPISGHRSVSWYQQTPGQGLQFLFEYFSETQRNKGNFPGRFSGRQFSNSRSEMNVSTLELGDSALYLCASSLEWGGAETQYFGPGTRLLVL.

The rearrangement links TRBV6-1 to TRBJ1-4; 7 nucleotides line up with TRBD1. The length of the CDR3 is 15 residues. CDR1 and CDR2 (germline): MNHNS, SASEGT. Trimming took 7 bases from V and 4 from J; bases not matched to a gene: 9. For the CDR3, the DNA is TGTGCCAGCATTTATCAACAGGGGAATAATGAAAAACTGTTTTTT. Protein: CASIYQQGNNEKLFF.